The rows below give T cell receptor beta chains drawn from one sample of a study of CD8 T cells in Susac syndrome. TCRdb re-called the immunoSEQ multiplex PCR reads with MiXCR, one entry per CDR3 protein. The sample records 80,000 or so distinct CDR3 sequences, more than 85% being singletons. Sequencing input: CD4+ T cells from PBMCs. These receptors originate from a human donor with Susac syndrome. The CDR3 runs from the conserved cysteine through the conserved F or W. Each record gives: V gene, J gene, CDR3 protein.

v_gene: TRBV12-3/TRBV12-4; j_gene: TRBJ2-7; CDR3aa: CASSLTGKSYEQYF
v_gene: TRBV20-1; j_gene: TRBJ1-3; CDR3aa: CSAGQGAGNTIYF
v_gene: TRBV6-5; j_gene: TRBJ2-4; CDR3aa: CASSTRLGGSAKNIQYF
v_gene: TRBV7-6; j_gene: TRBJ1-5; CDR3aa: CASSLVTGSGQPQHF
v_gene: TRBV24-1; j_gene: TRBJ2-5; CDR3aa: CATSYGSAAGKTQYF
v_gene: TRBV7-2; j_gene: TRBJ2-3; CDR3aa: CASSPRLAGGVTDTQYF
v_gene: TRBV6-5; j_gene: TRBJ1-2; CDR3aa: CASSYTGLSYGYTF
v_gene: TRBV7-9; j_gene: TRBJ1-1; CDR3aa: CASTRTRVNTEAFF
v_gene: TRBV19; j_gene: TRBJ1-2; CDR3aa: CASTGTGSGYTF
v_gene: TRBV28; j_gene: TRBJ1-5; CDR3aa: CASSPGGNNQPQHF
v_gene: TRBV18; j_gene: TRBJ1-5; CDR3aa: CASSSDRAVQPQHF
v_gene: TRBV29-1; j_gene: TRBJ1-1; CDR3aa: CSVQLNSMNTEAFF
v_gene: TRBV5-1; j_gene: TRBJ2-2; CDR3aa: CARNTNRGRKTGELFF
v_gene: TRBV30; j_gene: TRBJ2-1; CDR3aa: CAWSGLDEQFF
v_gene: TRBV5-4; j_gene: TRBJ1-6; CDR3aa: CASSPLPWTYLYNSPLHF
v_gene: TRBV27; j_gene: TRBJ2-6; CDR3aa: CASTKGFRTAVSGANVLTF
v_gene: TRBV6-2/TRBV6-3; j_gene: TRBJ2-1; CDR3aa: CASSYFSVTRREQFF
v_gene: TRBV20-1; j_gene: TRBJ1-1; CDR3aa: CSAPGPTRLNTEAFF
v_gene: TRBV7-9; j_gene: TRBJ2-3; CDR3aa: CASSLDSDTQYF
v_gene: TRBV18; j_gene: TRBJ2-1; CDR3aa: CASSPRTSGVNEQFF
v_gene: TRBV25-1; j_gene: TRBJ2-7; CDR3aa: CASSGSSGQPEHTYEQYF
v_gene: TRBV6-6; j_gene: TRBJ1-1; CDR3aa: CASAGQGVSAFF
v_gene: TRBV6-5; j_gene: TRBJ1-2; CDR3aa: CASSYRADYGYTF
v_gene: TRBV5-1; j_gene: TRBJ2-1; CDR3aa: CASSSGVEQFF
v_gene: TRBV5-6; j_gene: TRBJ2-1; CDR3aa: CASSSFEGSYNEQFF
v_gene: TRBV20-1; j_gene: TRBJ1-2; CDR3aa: CSAPTGGYGYTF
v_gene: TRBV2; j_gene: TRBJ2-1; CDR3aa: CASSSRATSQHNEQFF
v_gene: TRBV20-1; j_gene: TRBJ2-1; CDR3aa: CSARRQGSRNNEQFF
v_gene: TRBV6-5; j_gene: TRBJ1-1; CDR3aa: CASSRTGSTEAFF
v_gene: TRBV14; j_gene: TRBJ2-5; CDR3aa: CASSPVTSAYQETQYF
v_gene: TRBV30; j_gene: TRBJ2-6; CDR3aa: CAWSVGAARANVLTF
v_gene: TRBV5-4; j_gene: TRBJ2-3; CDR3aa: CASSLEGTSGALDTQYF
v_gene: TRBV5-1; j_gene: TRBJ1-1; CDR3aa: CASSLSWVSTEAFF
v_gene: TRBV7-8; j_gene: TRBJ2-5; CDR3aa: CASSLRTVLGTQYF
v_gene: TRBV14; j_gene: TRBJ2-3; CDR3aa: CASSQADTQYF
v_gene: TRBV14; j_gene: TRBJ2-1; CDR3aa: CASSTWTSGRATYNEQFF
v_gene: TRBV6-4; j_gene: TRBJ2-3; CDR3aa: CASSDGTSRADTQYF
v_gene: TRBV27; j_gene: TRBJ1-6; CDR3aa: CASSSPTQSGSYNSPLHF
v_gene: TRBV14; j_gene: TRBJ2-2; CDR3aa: CASSQDMGDLTGELFF